The T cell receptor (beta chain) under discussion was sequenced for a study of cytomegalovirus exposure and HLA in healthy donors. CDR3 size: 15 residues. The germline CDR1 and CDR2 sequences are ENHRY and SYGVKD. Deletions cut 3 bases from V and 4 bases from J, with 16 bases between. Both 60 Vbeta primers and 13 Jbeta primers went into the PCR. Clones were sequenced by immunoSEQ multiplex PCR, and TCRdb holds only the in-frame ones, with some missing. Among around 120,000 clones listed, roughly 80% were seen once. General study results and limits: Rarity marked most TCR sequences, yet some public TCRs occurred in many donors.

In the case of this clone: The antigen is unknown.

The TCR was taken from a female donor in good health and CMV-seropositive. Sequenced sample: PBMCs. The J gene is TRBJ2-7, the V gene TRBV10-3; D might be TRBD1 (5 bases). CDR3 bases: TGTGCCATCAGTGAAACAGGAAACGGGCAGTACGAGCAGTACTTC. This codes for CAISETGNGQYEQYF.